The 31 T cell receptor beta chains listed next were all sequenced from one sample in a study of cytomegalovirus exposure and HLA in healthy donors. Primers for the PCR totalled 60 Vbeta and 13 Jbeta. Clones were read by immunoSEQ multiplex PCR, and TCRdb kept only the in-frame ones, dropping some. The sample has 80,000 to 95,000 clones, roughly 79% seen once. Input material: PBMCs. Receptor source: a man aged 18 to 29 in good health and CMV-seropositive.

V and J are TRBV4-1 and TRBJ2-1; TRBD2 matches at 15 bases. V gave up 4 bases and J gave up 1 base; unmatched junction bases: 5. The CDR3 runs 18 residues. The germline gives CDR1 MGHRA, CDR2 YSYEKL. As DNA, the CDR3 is TGCGCCAGCAGCCCCGGACTAGCGGGAGGGCGGTCCTACAATGAGCAGTTCTTC. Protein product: CASSPGLAGGRSYNEQFF.

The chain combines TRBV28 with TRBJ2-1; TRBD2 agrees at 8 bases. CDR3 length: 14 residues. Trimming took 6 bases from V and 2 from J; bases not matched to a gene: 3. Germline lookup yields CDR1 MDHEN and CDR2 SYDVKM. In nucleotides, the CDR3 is TGTGCCAGCAGGGCAGCGGGAGCCTACAATGAGCAGTTCTTC. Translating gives CASRAAGAYNEQFF.

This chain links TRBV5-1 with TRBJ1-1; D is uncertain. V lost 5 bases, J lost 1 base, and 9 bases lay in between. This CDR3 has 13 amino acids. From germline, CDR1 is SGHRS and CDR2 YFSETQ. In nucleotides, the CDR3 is TGCGCCAGCAGGAGGGTGAGGAACACTGAAGCTTTCTTT. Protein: CASRRVRNTEAFF.

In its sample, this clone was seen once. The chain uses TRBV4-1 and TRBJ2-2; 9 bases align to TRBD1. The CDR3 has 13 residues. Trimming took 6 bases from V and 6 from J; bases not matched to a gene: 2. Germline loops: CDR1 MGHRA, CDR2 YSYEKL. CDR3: CASRDRGAGELFF. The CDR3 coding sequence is TGCGCCAGCAGGGACAGGGGAGCCGGGGAGCTGTTTTTT.

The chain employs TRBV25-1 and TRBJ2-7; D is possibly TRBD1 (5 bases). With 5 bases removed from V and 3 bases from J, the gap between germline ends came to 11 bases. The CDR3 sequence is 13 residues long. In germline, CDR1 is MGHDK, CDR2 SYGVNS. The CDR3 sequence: CASSSVRVYEQYF. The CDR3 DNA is TGTGCCAGCAGTTCGGTCAGGGTCTACGAGCAGTACTTC.

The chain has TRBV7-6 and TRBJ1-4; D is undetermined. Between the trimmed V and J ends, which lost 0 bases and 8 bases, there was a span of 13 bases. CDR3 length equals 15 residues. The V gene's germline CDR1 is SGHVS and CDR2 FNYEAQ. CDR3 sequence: CASSLAAGRPEKLFF. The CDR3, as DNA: TGTGCCAGCAGCTTAGCGGCAGGCCGACCAGAAAAACTGTTTTTT.

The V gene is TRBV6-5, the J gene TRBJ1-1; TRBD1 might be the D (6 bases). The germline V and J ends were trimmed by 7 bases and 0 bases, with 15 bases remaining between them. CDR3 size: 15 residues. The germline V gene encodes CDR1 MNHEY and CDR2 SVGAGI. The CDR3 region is CASTQGFFMNTEAFF. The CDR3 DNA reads TGTGCCAGCACACAGGGATTCTTCATGAACACTGAAGCTTTCTTT.

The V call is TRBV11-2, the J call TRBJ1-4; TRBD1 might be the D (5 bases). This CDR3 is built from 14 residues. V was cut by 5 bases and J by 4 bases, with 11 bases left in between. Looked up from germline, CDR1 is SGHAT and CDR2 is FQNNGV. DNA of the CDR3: TGTGCCAGCAGCGTGCAGGGACTTAATGAAAAACTGTTTTTT. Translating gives CASSVQGLNEKLFF. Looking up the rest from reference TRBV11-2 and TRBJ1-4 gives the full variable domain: EAGVAQSPRYKIIEKRQSVAFWCNPISGHATLYWYQQILGQGPKLLIQFQNNGVVDDSQLPKDRFSAERLKGVDSTLKIQPAKLEDSAVYLCASSVQGLNEKLFFGSGTQLSVL.

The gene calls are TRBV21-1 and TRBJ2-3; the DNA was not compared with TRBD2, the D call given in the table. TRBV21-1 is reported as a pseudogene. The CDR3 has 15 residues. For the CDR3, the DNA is TGTGCCAACCGTAAAGCGGGAAAGGAGGCGGATACGCAGTATTTT. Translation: CANRKAGKEADTQYF.

CDR3 protein: CASSAISGRAETQYF. DNA of the CDR3: TGTGCCAGCAGCGCAATTAGCGGGAGGGCGGAGACCCAGTACTTC. The chain recombines TRBV9 with TRBJ2-5; 11 bases match TRBD2. This CDR3 region has 15 residues. After removal of 3 bases from V and 5 bases from J, the junction contained 6 bases not matched to a gene. Germline values: CDR1 SGDLS, CDR2 YYNGEE.

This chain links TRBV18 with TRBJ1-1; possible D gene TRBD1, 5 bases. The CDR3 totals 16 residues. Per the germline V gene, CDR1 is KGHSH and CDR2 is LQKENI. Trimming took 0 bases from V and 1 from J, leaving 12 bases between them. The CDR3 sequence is CASSPPRGRENTEAFF. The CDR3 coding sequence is TGTGCCAGCTCACCACCGCGGGGCAGAGAGAACACTGAAGCTTTCTTT.

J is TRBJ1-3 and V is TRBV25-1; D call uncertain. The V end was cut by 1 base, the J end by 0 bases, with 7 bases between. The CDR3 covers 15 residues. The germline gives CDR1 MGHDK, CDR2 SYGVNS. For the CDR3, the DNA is TGTGCCAGCAGTGAATCCGGGTACTCTGGAAACACCATATATTTT. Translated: CASSESGYSGNTIYF.

In nucleotides, the CDR3 is TGTGCCAGCAGTGAGGGAGTCACTAATGAAAAACTGTTTTTT. The encoded protein is CASSEGVTNEKLFF. The chain carries TRBV9 and TRBJ1-4; D call uncertain. The CDR3 has 14 amino acids. Germline-derived CDR1 and CDR2 are SGDLS and YYNGEE. The germline V and J ends were trimmed by 5 bases and 2 bases, with 10 bases remaining between them.

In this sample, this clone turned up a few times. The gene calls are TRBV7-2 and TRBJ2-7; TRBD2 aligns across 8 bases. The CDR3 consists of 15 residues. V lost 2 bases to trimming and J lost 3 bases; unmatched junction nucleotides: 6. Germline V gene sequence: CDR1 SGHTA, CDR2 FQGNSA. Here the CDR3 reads CASSLYGREIYEQYF. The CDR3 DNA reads TGTGCCAGCAGCTTATACGGGAGGGAGATCTACGAGCAGTACTTC. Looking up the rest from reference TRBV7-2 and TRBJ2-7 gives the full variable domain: GAGVSQSPSNKVTEKGKDVELRCDPISGHTALYWYRQSLGQGLEFLIYFQGNSAPDKSGLPSDRFSAERTGGSVSTLTIQRTQQEDSAVYLCASSLYGREIYEQYFGPGTRLTVT.

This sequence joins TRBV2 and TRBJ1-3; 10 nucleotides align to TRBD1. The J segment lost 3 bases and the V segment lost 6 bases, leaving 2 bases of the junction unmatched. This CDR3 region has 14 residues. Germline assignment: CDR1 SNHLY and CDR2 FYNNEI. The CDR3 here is CASRRDRGGNTIYF. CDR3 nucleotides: TGTGCCAGCAGGAGGGACAGGGGTGGAAACACCATATATTTT. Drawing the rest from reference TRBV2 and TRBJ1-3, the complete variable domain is EPEVTQTPSHQVTQMGQEVILRCVPISNHLYFYWYRQILGQKVEFLVSFYNNEISEKSEIFDDQFSVERPDGSNFTLKIRSTKLEDSAMYFCASRRDRGGNTIYFGEGSWLTVV.

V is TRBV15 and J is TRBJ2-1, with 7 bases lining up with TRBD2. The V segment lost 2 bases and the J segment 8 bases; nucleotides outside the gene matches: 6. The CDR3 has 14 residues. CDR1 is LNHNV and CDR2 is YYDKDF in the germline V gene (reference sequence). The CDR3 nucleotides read TGTGCCACCAGCAGAATAACTAGCGATCATGAGCAGTTCTTC. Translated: CATSRITSDHEQFF.

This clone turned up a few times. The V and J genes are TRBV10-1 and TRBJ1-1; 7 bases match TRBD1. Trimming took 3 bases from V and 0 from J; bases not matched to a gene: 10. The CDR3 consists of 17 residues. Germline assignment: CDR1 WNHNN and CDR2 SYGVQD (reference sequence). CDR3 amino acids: CASSDGIGGTVNTEAFF. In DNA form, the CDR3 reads TGCGCCAGCAGTGATGGTATCGGCGGGACAGTGAACACTGAAGCTTTCTTT.

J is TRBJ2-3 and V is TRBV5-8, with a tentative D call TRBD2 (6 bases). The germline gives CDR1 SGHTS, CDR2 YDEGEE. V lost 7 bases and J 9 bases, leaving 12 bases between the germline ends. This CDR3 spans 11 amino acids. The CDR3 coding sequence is TGTGCCAGCGGGTCTCTAGCGACGCAGTATTTT. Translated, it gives CASGSLATQYF.

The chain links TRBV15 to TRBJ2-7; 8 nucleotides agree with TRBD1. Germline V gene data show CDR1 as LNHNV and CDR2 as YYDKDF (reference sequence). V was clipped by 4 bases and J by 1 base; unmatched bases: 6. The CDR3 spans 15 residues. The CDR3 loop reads CATSTRQGTSYEQYF. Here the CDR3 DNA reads TGTGCCACCAGCACCAGACAGGGGACATCCTACGAGCAGTACTTC.

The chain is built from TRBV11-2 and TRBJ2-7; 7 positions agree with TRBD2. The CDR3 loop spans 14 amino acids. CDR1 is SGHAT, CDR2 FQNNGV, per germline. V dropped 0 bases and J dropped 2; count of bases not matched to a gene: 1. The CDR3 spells CASSLEREAYEQYF. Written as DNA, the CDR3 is TGTGCCAGCAGCTTAGAACGGGAGGCCTACGAGCAGTACTTC. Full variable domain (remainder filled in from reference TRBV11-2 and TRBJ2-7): EAGVAQSPRYKIIEKRQSVAFWCNPISGHATLYWYQQILGQGPKLLIQFQNNGVVDDSQLPKDRFSAERLKGVDSTLKIQPAKLEDSAVYLCASSLEREAYEQYFGPGTRLTVT.

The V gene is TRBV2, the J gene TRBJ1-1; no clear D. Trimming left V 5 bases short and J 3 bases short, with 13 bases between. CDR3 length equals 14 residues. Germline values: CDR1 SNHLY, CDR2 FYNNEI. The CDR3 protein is CASSPRRGDTEAFF. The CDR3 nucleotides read TGTGCCAGCAGTCCCCGGCGGGGAGACACTGAAGCTTTCTTT.

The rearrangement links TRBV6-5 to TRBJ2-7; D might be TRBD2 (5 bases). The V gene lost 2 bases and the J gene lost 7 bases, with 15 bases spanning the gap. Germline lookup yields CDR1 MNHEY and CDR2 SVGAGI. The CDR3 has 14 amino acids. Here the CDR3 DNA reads TGTGCCAGCAGTTACGCGGGCAGCCCTACGGAGCAGTACTTC. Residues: CASSYAGSPTEQYF.

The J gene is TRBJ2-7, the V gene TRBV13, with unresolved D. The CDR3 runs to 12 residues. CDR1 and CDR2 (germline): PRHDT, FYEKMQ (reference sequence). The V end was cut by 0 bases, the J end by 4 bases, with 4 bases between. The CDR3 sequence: CASSLGLYEQYF. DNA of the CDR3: TGTGCCAGCAGCTTAGGCCTTTACGAGCAGTACTTC.

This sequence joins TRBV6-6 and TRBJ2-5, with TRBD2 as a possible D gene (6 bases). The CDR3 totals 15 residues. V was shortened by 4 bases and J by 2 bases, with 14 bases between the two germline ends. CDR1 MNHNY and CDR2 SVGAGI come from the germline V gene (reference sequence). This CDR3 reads CASSSGLPRQETQYF. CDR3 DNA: TGTGCCAGCAGTTCGGGACTTCCGAGGCAAGAGACCCAGTACTTC.

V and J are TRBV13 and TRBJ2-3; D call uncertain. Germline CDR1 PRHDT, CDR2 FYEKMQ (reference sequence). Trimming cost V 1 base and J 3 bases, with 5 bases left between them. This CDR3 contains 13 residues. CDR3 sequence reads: CASSLARTDTQYF. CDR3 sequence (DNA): TGTGCCAGCAGCTTAGCCCGGACAGATACGCAGTATTTT.

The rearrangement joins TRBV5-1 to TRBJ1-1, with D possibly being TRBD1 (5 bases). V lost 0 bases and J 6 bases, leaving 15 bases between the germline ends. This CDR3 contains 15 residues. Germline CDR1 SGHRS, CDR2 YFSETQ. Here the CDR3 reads CASSLGSGEGAEAFF. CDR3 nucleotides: TGCGCCAGCAGCTTGGGGTCGGGGGAGGGAGCTGAAGCTTTCTTT.

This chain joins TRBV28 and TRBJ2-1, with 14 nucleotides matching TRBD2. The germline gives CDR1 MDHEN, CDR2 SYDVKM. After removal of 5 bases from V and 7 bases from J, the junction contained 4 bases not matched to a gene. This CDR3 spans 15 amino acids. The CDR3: CASSLRTSGRNEQFF. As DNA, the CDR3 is TGTGCCAGCAGTCTAAGGACTAGCGGGAGGAATGAGCAGTTCTTC.

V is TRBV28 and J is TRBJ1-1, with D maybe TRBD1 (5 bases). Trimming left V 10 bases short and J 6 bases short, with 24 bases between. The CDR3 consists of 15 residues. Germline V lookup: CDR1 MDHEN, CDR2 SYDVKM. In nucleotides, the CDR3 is TGTGCCATCGTATCAGGGCAACATAGGGAGGCTGAAGCTTTCTTT. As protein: CAIVSGQHREAEAFF. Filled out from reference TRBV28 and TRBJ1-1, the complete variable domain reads DVKVTQSSRYLVKRTGEKVFLECVQDMDHENMFWYRQDPGLGLRLIYFSYDVKMKEKGDIPEGYSVSREKKERFSLILESASTNQTSMYLCAIVSGQHREAEAFFGQGTRLTVV.

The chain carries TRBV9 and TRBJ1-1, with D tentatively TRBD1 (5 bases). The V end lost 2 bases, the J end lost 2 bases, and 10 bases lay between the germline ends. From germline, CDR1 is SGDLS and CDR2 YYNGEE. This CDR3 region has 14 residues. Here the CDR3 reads CASSVQGTNTEAFF. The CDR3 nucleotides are TGTGCCAGCAGCGTCCAGGGAACTAACACTGAAGCTTTCTTT. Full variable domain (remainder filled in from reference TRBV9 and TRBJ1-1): DSGVTQTPKHLITATGQRVTLRCSPRSGDLSVYWYQQSLDQGLQFLIQYYNGEERAKGNILERFSAQQFPDLHSELNLSSLELGDSALYFCASSVQGTNTEAFFGQGTRLTVV.

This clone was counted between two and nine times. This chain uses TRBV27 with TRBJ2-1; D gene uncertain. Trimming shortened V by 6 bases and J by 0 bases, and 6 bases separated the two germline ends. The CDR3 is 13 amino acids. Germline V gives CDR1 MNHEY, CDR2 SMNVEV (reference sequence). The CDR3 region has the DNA TGTGCCAGCAGGCTAAGCTCCTACAATGAGCAGTTCTTC. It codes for CASRLSSYNEQFF.

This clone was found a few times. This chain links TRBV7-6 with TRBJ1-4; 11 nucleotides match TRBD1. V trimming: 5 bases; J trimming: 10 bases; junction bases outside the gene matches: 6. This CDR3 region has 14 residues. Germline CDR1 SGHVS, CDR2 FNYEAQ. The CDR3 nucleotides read TGTGCCAGCAGCGCCGGGACAGGGGGGGGAAAACTGTTTTTT. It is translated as CASSAGTGGGKLFF. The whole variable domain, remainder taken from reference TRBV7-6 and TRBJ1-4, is GAGVSQSPRYKVTKRGQDVALRCDPISGHVSLYWYRQALGQGPEFLTYFNYEAQQDKSGLPNDRFSAERPEGSISTLTIQRTEQRDSAMYRCASSAGTGGGKLFFGSGTQLSVL.